Listed here are 14 T cell receptor beta chains from one sample, sequenced in a study of blood T cell repertoires in COVID-19. The data were produced by immunoSEQ multiplex PCR, yet TCRdb's version contains in-frame clones alone and is incomplete. The sample carries 250,000 to 300,000 clones, 85% to 90% recorded once. The sample comprised peripheral blood. The receptor source for this set is a woman between 45 and 65 years old with COVID-19, enrolled during active disease.

CDR3 in amino acids: CASSLVGGQGRGAFF. In DNA form, the CDR3 reads TGTGCCAGCAGCTTAGTAGGAGGACAGGGGAGGGGAGCTTTCTTT. V gene TRBV7-2 combines with J gene TRBJ1-1; 9 bases line up with TRBD1. Germline V gene sequence: CDR1 SGHTA, CDR2 FQGNSA. Unmatched junction bases numbered 10, after V lost 1 base and J lost 10 bases. There are 15 residues in the CDR3.

This clone was seen only a few times. The V gene is TRBV6-5, the J gene TRBJ2-7, with 7 bases aligning to TRBD2. J lost 3 bases, V lost 6 bases, and 5 bases had no gene match. The CDR3 extends over 13 amino acids. Germline values: CDR1 MNHEY, CDR2 SVGAGI. This CDR3 reads CASRAQRGYEQYF. CDR3 DNA sequence: TGTGCCAGCAGGGCCCAGCGGGGCTACGAGCAGTACTTC.

The J gene is TRBJ1-2, the V gene TRBV27; D is perhaps TRBD1 (5 bases). V dropped 0 bases and J dropped 7 bases, with 9 bases sitting between them. CDR3 length: 13 amino acids. From germline, CDR1 is MNHEY and CDR2 SMNVEV (reference sequence). CDR3 nucleotide sequence: TGTGCCAGCAGTTTATCTCCGCAGGGTGGCTACACCTTC. Protein: CASSLSPQGGYTF.

This chain joins TRBV7-2 and TRBJ1-1; D is unresolved. This CDR3 comprises 13 residues. The ends were cut back, 1 base at V and 1 base at J, with 4 bases in the middle. The germline V gene encodes CDR1 SGHTA and CDR2 FQGNSA. The CDR3, as DNA: TGTGCCAGCAGCTTAGGCAGGAACACTGAAGCTTTCTTT. Translating gives CASSLGRNTEAFF.

The J gene is TRBJ2-1, the V gene TRBV7-3; TRBD2 might be the D (5 bases). CDR3 size: 16 residues. Per the germline V gene, CDR1 is SGHTA and CDR2 is FQGTGA. V shed 0 bases and J shed 9 bases, with 18 bases lying between them. CDR3 in amino acids: CASSLTVLGIGAEQFF. In DNA, the CDR3 is TGTGCCAGCAGCTTAACGGTACTCGGGATAGGCGCTGAGCAGTTCTTC.

CDR3 sequence (DNA): TGTGCCAGCAGGTCGGGACAGGCCCAGGGAGCTTTCTTT. Its translation is CASRSGQAQGAFF. V usage is TRBV27 and J usage is TRBJ1-1, with 8 bases identical to TRBD1. The CDR3 is 13 amino acids. CDR1 and CDR2 (germline): MNHEY, SMNVEV (reference sequence). V gave up 6 bases and J gave up 10 bases; unmatched junction bases: 10.

This chain links TRBV30 with TRBJ2-5, with 12 bases lining up with TRBD2. The V gene's germline CDR1 is GTSNPN and CDR2 SVGIG (reference sequence). V was clipped by 5 bases and J by 5 bases; unmatched bases: 15. This CDR3 is 17 amino acids long. CDR3 nucleotide sequence: TGTGCCTGGGCCCTGGGACAGACTAGCGGGAGTGGTGAGACCCAGTACTTC. It encodes CAWALGQTSGSGETQYF.

The genes are TRBV19 and TRBJ2-2, with 10 bases matching TRBD2. Looked up from germline, CDR1 is LNHDA and CDR2 is SQIVND (reference sequence). Losses at the gene ends were 9 bases for V and 3 bases for J; bases not matched to a gene: 4. The CDR3 is 14 residues long. The CDR3 nucleotides read TGTGCCAGCCAGCGGGAGGGAGACACCGGGGAGCTGTTTTTT. This encodes CASQREGDTGELFF. The full variable domain, completed using reference TRBV19 and TRBJ2-2, is DGGITQSPKYLFRKEGQNVTLSCEQNLNHDAMYWYRQDPGQGLRLIYYSQIVNDFQKGDIAEGYSVSREKKESFPLTVTSAQKNPTAFYLCASQREGDTGELFFGEGSRLTVL.

This sequence joins TRBV2 and TRBJ1-3; TRBD1 might be the D (5 bases). The CDR3 runs to 17 residues. Germline CDR1 and CDR2: SNHLY and FYNNEI. Trimming took off 2 bases at V and 0 bases at J, with 14 bases between the two ends. CDR3 nucleotide sequence: TGTGCCAGCAGTGAACAGGGCGTATTAATCTCTGGAAACACCATATATTTT. Amino acid sequence: CASSEQGVLISGNTIYF.

The chain has TRBV29-1 and TRBJ1-1, with a weak D call TRBD1 (5 bases). Germline-derived CDR1 and CDR2 are SQVTM and ANQGSEA. This CDR3 has 10 amino acids. CDR3 sequence: CMGGGTEAFF. The CDR3 bases are TGCATGGGGGGTGGCACTGAAGCTTTCTTT. The full variable domain, completed using reference TRBV29-1 and TRBJ1-1, is SAVISQKPSRDICQRGTSLTIQCQVDSQVTMMFWYRQQPGQSLTLIATANQGSEATYESGFVIDKFPISRPNLTFSTLTVSNMSPEDSSIYLCMGGGTEAFFGQGTRLTVV.

This clone was found once. For the CDR3, the DNA is TGCGCCAGCAGCCCTTACCTGGGGGCGAATATGTGGAACACTGAAGCTTTCTTT. Its translation: CASSPYLGANMWNTEAFF. The chain has TRBV4-1 and TRBJ1-1; D is possibly TRBD1 (6 bases). The CDR3 spans 18 residues. V lost 4 bases, J lost 1 base, and 22 bases lay in between. Looked up from germline, CDR1 is MGHRA and CDR2 is YSYEKL.

This clone was detected a few times. This chain links TRBV15 with TRBJ2-1, with D perhaps TRBD2 (5 bases). Germline V gene lookup returns CDR1 LNHNV and CDR2 YYDKDF (reference sequence). Trimming shortened V by 1 base and J by 0 bases, and 13 bases separated the two germline ends. This CDR3 has 17 residues. DNA for the CDR3: TGTGCCACCAGCAGAGTAGGGAGCGCAACCTCCTACAATGAGCAGTTCTTC. As protein: CATSRVGSATSYNEQFF.

The rearrangement joins TRBV7-8 to TRBJ2-7, with 9 positions matching TRBD2. The trim removed 2 bases at V and 4 bases at J, leaving 9 bases unmatched. CDR3 size: 16 residues. Germline V gives CDR1 SGHVS, CDR2 FQNEAQ. The chain's CDR3 is CASSLSGREGIYEQYF. The CDR3 DNA sequence: TGTGCCAGCAGCTTATCGGGGCGGGAGGGTATTTACGAGCAGTACTTC.

This rearrangement joins TRBV7-6 to TRBJ2-7; TRBD2 agrees at 14 bases. Germline values: CDR1 SGHVS, CDR2 FNYEAQ. Trimming removed 5 bases from V and 4 bases from J; junction bases left unmatched: 13. This CDR3 spans 18 amino acids. CDR3 DNA: TGTGCCAGCAGCCCCCATTCCGGGACTAGCGGGAGTCTTTACGAGCAGTACTTC. Protein product: CASSPHSGTSGSLYEQYF.